This T cell receptor (beta chain) was retrieved from a study of Ad26.COV2.S vaccination and SARS-CoV-2 variants. Sequenced by immunoSEQ multiplex PCR; TCRdb stores in-frame clones only, minus some. The sample records approximately 300,000 clones, over 80% being singletons. Sample treatment: about 20 received Ad26.COV2.S at low or high dose, single or two shots; roughly five received placebo; per-sample allocation not given. Specimen acquisition occurred on day 63 following the initial vaccine or placebo injection. The germline V gene has CDR1 MNHEY and CDR2 SVGAGI. This CDR3 is 13 amino acids long. Trimming pared 3 bases from V and 4 bases from J, leaving 9 bases between.

This clonotype originated in a person between 18 and 60 years old who received the Ad26.COV2.S COVID-19 vaccine or a placebo. The V gene is TRBV6-5, the J gene TRBJ2-5; no clear D. The specimen was peripheral blood, collected in a trial of Ad26.COV2.S vaccine versus placebo. CDR3 in DNA: TGTGCCAGCAGTTATCCTACCCGAGAGACCCAGTACTTC. As protein: CASSYPTRETQYF.